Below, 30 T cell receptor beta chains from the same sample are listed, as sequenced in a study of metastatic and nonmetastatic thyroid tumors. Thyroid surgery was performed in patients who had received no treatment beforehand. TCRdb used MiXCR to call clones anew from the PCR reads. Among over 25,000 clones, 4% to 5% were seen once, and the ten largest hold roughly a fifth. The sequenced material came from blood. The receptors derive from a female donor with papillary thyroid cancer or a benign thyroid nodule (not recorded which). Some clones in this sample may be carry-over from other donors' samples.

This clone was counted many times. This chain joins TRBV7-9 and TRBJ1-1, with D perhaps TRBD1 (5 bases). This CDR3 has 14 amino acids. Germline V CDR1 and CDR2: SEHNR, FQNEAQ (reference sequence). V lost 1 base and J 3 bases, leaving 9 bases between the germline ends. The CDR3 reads CASSLGGGYTEAFF. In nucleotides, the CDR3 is TGTGCCAGCAGCTTAGGGGGGGGGTACACTGAAGCTTTCTTT.

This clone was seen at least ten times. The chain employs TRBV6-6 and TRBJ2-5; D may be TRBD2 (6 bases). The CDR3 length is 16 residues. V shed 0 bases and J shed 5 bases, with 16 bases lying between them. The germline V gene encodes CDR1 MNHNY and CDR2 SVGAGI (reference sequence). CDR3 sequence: CASSYSIPREWETQYF. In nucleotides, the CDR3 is TGTGCCAGCAGTTACTCGATCCCTCGGGAGTGGGAGACCCAGTACTTC.

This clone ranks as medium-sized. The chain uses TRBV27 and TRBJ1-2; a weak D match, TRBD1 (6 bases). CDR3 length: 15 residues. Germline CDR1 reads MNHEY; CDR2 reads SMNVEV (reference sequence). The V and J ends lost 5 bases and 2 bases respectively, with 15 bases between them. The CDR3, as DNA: TGTGCCAGCAGTGTAGGGGGATACTTAAACTATGGCTACACCTTC. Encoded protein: CASSVGGYLNYGYTF.

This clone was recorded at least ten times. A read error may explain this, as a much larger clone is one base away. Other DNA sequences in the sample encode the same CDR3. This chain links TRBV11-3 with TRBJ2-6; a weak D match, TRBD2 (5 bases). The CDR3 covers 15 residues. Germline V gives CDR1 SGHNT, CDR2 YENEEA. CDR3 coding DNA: TGTGCCAGCAGTTTAGATGGGAGCTGGGCCAACGTCCTGACTTTC. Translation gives CASSLDGSWANVLTF.

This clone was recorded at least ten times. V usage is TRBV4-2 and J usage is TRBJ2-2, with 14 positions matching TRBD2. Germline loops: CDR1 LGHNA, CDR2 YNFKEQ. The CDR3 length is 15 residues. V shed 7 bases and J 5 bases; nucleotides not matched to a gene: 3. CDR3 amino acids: CASTWTSGGTGELFF. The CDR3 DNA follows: TGTGCCAGCACCTGGACTAGCGGGGGGACCGGGGAGCTGTTTTTT.

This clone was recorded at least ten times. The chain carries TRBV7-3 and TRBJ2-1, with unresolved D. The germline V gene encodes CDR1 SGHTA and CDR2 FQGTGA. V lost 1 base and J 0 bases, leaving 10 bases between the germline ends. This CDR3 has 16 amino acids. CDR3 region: CASSLIGRSSYNEQFF. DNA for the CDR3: TGTGCCAGCAGCTTAATTGGTCGGAGCTCCTACAATGAGCAGTTCTTC.

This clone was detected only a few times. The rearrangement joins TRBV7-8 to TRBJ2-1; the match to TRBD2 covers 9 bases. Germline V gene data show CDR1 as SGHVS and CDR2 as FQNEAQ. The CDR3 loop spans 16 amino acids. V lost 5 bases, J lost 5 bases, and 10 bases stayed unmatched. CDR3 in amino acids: CASSRLGLASHNEQFF. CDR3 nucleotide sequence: TGTGCCAGCAGCCGCCTCGGACTAGCGAGCCACAATGAGCAGTTCTTC. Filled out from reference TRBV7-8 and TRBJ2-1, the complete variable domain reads GAGVSQSPRYKVAKRGQDVALRCDPISGHVSLFWYQQALGQGPEFLTYFQNEAQLDKSGLPSDRFFAERPEGSVSTLKIQRTQQEDSAVYLCASSRLGLASHNEQFFGPGTRLTVL.

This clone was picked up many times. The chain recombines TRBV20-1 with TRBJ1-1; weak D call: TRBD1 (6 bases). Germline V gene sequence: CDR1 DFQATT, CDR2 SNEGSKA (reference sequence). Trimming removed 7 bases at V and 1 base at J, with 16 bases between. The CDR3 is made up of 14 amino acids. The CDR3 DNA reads TGCAGTGTTAATTCCGGGACAACGAACACTGAAGCTTTCTTT. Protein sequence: CSVNSGTTNTEAFF.

DNA of the CDR3: TGTGCCAGCAGTGTACCCAGCGGGAGGGGTAACGCGCAGTACTTC. It yields the protein CASSVPSGRGNAQYF. V usage is TRBV2 and J usage is TRBJ2-7; 10 positions agree with TRBD2. Trimming took 4 bases from V and 9 from J; bases not matched to a gene: 12. Germline V gives CDR1 SNHLY, CDR2 FYNNEI. This CDR3 spans 15 amino acids.

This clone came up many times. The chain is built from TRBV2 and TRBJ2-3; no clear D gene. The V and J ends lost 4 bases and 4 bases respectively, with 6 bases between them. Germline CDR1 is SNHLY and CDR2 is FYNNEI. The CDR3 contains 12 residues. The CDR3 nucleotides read TGTGCCAGCAGTGTCGGGCCAGATACGCAGTATTTT. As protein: CASSVGPDTQYF.

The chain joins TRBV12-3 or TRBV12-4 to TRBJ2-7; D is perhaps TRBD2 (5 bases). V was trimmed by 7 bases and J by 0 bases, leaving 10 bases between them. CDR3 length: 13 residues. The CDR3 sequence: CASTLTNSYEQYF. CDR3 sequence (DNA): TGTGCCAGCACCCTGACTAACTCCTACGAGCAGTACTTC.

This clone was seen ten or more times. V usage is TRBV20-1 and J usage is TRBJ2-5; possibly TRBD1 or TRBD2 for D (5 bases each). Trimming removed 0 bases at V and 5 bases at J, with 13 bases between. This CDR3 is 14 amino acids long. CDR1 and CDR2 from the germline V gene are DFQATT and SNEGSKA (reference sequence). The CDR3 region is CSARDRLGVETQYF. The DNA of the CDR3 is TGCAGTGCTAGAGATCGGTTGGGGGTGGAGACCCAGTACTTC.

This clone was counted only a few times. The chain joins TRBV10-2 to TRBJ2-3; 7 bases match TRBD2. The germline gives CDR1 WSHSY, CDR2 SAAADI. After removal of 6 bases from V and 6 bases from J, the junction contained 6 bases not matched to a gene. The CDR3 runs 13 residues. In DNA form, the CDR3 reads TGCGCCAGCAGAAGGGAGGGGTCTGATACGCAGTATTTT. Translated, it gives CASRREGSDTQYF.

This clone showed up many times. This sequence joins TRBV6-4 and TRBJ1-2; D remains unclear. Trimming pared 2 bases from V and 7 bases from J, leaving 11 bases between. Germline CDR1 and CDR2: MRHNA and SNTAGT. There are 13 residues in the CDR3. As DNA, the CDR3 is TGTGCCAGCAGTGACCAGGCTGGGAGTGGCTACACCTTC. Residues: CASSDQAGSGYTF.

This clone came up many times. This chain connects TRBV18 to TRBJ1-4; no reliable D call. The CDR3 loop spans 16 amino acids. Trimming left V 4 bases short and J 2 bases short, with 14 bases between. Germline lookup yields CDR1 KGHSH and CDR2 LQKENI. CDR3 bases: TGTGCCAGCTCACGAAACAATATTGGGACTAATGAAAAACTGTTTTTT. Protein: CASSRNNIGTNEKLFF.

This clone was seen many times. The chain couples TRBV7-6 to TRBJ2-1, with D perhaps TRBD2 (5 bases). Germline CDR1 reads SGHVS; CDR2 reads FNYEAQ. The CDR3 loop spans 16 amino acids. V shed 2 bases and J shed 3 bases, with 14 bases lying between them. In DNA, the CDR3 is TGTGCCAGCAGCTTATTTGTCAGCGGAAACTACAATGAGCAGTTCTTC. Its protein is CASSLFVSGNYNEQFF. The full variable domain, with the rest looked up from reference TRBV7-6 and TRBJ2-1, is GAGVSQSPRYKVTKRGQDVALRCDPISGHVSLYWYRQALGQGPEFLTYFNYEAQQDKSGLPNDRFSAERPEGSISTLTIQRTEQRDSAMYRCASSLFVSGNYNEQFFGPGTRLTVL.

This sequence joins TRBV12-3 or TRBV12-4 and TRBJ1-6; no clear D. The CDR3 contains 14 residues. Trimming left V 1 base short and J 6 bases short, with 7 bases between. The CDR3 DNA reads TGTGCCAGCAGTTTAGGGGGTTTTAATTCACCCCTCCACTTT. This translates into CASSLGGFNSPLHF.

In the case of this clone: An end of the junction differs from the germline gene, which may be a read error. CDR3 coding DNA: TGTGCCAGCAGTGACCCTGGGCAAGCTTTATTT. It translates to CASSDPGQALF. V gene TRBV2 combines with J gene TRBJ1-1; unclear D gene. This CDR3 has 11 residues. Germline V gene sequence: CDR1 SNHLY, CDR2 FYNNEI.

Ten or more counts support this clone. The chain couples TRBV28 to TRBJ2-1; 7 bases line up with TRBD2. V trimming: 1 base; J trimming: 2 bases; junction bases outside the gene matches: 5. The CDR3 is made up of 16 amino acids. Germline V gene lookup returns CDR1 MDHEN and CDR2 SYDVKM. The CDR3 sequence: CASSLFGGRTYNEQFF. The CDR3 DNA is TGTGCCAGCAGTTTATTTGGCGGGAGAACCTACAATGAGCAGTTCTTC.

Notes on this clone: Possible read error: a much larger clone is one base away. Here the CDR3 reads CASSLGASQYEKYF. In DNA, the CDR3 is TGTGCCAGCTCACTGGGGGCGTCACAGTACGAGAAGTACTTC. V usage is TRBV18 and J usage is TRBJ2-7; D perhaps matches TRBD1 (6 bases). The CDR3 runs 14 residues. Germline CDR1 reads KGHSH; CDR2 reads LQKENI.

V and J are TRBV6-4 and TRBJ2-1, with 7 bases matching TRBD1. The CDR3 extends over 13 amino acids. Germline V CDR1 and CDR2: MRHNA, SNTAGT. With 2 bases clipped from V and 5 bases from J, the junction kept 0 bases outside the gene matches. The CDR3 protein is CASSDRGHNEQFF. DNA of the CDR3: TGTGCCAGCAGTGACAGGGGGCACAATGAGCAGTTCTTC.

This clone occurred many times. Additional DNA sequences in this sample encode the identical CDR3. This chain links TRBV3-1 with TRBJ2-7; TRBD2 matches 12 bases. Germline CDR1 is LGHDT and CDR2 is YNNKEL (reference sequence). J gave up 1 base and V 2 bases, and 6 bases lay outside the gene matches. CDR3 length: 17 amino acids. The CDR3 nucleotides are TGTGCCAGCAGCCAACCCCTAGCGGGAGGGATGTCCTACGAGCAGTACTTC. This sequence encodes CASSQPLAGGMSYEQYF.

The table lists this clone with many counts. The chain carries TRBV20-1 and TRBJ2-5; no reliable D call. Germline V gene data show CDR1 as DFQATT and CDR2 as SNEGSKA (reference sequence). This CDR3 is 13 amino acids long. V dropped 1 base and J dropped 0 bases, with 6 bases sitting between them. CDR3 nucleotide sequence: TGCAGTGCTAGAGTAGGCCACCAAGAGACCCAGTACTTC. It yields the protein CSARVGHQETQYF.

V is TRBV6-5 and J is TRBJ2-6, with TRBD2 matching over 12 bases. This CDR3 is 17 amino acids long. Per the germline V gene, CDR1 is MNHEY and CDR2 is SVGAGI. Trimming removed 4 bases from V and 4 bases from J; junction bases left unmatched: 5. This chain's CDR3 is CASSSLAGGAGANVLTF. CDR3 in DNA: TGTGCCAGCAGTTCACTAGCGGGAGGAGCGGGGGCCAACGTCCTGACTTTC.

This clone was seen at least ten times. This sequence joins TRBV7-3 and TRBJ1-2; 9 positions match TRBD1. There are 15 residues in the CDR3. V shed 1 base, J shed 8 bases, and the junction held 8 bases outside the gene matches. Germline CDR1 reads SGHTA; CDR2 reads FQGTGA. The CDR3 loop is CASSLRGGQGPGYTF. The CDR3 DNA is TGTGCCAGCAGCTTAAGGGGGGGACAGGGACCCGGCTACACCTTC.

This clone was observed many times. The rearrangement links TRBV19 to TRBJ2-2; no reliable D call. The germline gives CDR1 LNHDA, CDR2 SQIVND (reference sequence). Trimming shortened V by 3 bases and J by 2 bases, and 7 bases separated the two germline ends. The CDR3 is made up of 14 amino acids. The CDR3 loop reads CASSIKGNTGELFF. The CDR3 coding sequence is TGTGCCAGTAGTATTAAGGGTAACACCGGGGAGCTGTTTTTT.

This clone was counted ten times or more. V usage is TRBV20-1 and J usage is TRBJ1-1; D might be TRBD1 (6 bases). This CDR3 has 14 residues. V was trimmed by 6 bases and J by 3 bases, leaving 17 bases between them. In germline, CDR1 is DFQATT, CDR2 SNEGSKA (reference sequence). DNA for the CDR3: TGCAGTGCCAGGGCTCAGGGGAGGTACACTGAAGCTTTCTTT. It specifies CSARAQGRYTEAFF.

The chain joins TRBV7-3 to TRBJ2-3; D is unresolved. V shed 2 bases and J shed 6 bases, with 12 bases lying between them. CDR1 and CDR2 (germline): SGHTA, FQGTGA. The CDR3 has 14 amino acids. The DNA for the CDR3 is TGTGCCAGCAGCTTAGGTTTTGTGGGGGATACGCAGTATTTT. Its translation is CASSLGFVGDTQYF.

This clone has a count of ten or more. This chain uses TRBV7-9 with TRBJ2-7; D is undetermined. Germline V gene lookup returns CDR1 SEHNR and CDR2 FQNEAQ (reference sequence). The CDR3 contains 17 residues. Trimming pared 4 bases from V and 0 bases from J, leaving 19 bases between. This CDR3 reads CASSSRAMLSSSYEQYF. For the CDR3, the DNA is TGTGCCAGCAGCTCCCGGGCCATGCTATCGAGCTCCTACGAGCAGTACTTC.

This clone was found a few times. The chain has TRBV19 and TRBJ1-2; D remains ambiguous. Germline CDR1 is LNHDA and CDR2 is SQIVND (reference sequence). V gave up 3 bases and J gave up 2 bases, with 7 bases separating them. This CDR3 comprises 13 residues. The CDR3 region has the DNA TGTGCCAGTAGTATCGGCGGCAACTATGGCTACACCTTC. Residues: CASSIGGNYGYTF.